The rows below give T cell receptor beta chains drawn from one sample of a study of beta chain features in type 1 diabetes. Profiled with immunoSEQ multiplex PCR; TCRdb holds only in-frame clones, not every one. The table records about 930,000 clones, roughly 15% of them present only once. The sequencing input was naive CD4+ T cells from blood. These TCRs come from a woman aged 18-29 years in good health. CDR3s include the opening cysteine and the closing phenylalanine or tryptophan. A D gene is named only where the DNA matches it firmly. Size is stated for part of the rows, as once, few or many counts, or as a class when the clone is expanded.

J gene: TRBJ2-7
D gene: TRBD2
V gene: TRBV15
clone size: .
CDR3 DNA: TGTGCCACCAGCCGAGGGACTAGCGGGAGCTACGAGCAGTACTTC
CDR3 protein: CATSRGTSGSYEQYF

J gene: TRBJ1-1
D gene: TRBD1
V gene: TRBV6-5
clone size: few
CDR3 DNA: TGTGCCAGCAGCGAGCAGGGGGCAAAGACTGAAGCTTTCTTT
CDR3 protein: CASSEQGAKTEAFF

J gene: TRBJ2-2
D gene: .
V gene: TRBV5-6
clone size: .
CDR3 DNA: TGTGCCAGCAGTTGGACACAGAACACCGGGGAGCTGTTTTTT
CDR3 protein: CASSWTQNTGELFF

J gene: TRBJ2-1
D gene: TRBD2
V gene: TRBV5-4
clone size: .
CDR3 DNA: TGTGCCAGCAGCTTGCGACTAGCGGGACAGAATGAGCAGTTCTTC
CDR3 protein: CASSLRLAGQNEQFF

J gene: TRBJ1-1
D gene: .
V gene: TRBV6-5
clone size: once
CDR3 DNA: TGTGCCAGCAGCCAGGGTTACACTGAAGCTTTCTTT
CDR3 protein: CASSQGYTEAFF

J gene: TRBJ2-2
D gene: TRBD1
V gene: TRBV5-1
clone size: .
CDR3 DNA: TGCGCCAGCAGCGTAGACAGGGGGCCTGCCGGGGAGCTGTTTTTT
CDR3 protein: CASSVDRGPAGELFF

J gene: TRBJ1-1
D gene: .
V gene: TRBV29-1
clone size: few
CDR3 DNA: TGCAGCGTTGTAGGGGGAATATTCACTGAAGCTTTCTTT
CDR3 protein: CSVVGGIFTEAFF

J gene: TRBJ2-2
D gene: TRBD2
V gene: TRBV7-9
clone size: few
CDR3 DNA: TGTGCCAGCAGGCGGGCTAGCGGGATCACCGGGGAGCTGTTTTTT
CDR3 protein: CASRRASGITGELFF

J gene: TRBJ2-5
D gene: TRBD1
V gene: TRBV7-9
clone size: .
CDR3 DNA: TGTGCCAGCAGCCTCCCGGACAGGGGACAAGAGACCCAGTACTTC
CDR3 protein: CASSLPDRGQETQYF

J gene: TRBJ2-1
D gene: TRBD1
V gene: TRBV5-1
clone size: .
CDR3 DNA: TGCGCCAGCAGCTGGGGACAGGGGCGAATTGAGCAGTTCTTC
CDR3 protein: CASSWGQGRIEQFF

J gene: TRBJ2-5
D gene: TRBD2
V gene: TRBV5-1
clone size: few
CDR3 DNA: TGCGCCAGCAGCAACGGACTAGCGGGAGGAGAGGAGACCCAGTACTTC
CDR3 protein: CASSNGLAGGEETQYF

J gene: TRBJ2-6
D gene: .
V gene: TRBV5-1
clone size: .
CDR3 DNA: TGCGCCAGCAGCTTGGGTCAAACCTCTGGGGCCAACGTCCTGACTTTC
CDR3 protein: CASSLGQTSGANVLTF

J gene: TRBJ2-1
D gene: .
V gene: TRBV4-2
clone size: few
CDR3 DNA: TGTGCCAGCAGCCAAGGCTCCTCCGGTGGGAATGAGCAGTTCTTC
CDR3 protein: CASSQGSSGGNEQFF

J gene: TRBJ2-1
D gene: TRBD2
V gene: TRBV25-1
clone size: few
CDR3 DNA: TGTGCCAGCCAGACTAGCGGGAGCTGGAATGAGCAGTTCTTC
CDR3 protein: CASQTSGSWNEQFF

J gene: TRBJ1-1
D gene: .
V gene: TRBV18
clone size: few
CDR3 DNA: TGTGCCAGCTCACCACTACAGGCACGGGACACTGAAGCTTTCTTT
CDR3 protein: CASSPLQARDTEAFF

J gene: TRBJ2-4
D gene: .
V gene: TRBV28
clone size: .
CDR3 DNA: TGTGCCAGCAGTTTATTTCGGGTATCGGGCAAAAACATTCAGTACTTC
CDR3 protein: CASSLFRVSGKNIQYF

J gene: TRBJ2-3
D gene: TRBD2
V gene: TRBV29-1
clone size: few
CDR3 DNA: TGCAGCGATAGCGGGAGGGCCGGAACAGATACGCAGTATTTT
CDR3 protein: CSDSGRAGTDTQYF

J gene: TRBJ2-3
D gene: TRBD1
V gene: TRBV11-2
clone size: few
CDR3 DNA: TGTGCCAGCAGCTTTGGCCTTGACAGGGTCGCAGATACGCAGTATTTT
CDR3 protein: CASSFGLDRVADTQYF

J gene: TRBJ2-1
D gene: TRBD2
V gene: TRBV11-2
clone size: few
CDR3 DNA: TGTGCCAGCAGCAGTGTAGTAGCGGGAGACAATGAGCAGTTCTTC
CDR3 protein: CASSSVVAGDNEQFF

J gene: TRBJ2-7
D gene: .
V gene: TRBV7-2
clone size: .
CDR3 DNA: TGTGCCAGCAGCCTTCGCTACGAGCAGTACTTC
CDR3 protein: CASSLRYEQYF

J gene: TRBJ1-2
D gene: .
V gene: TRBV5-5
clone size: .
CDR3 DNA: TGCGCCAGCAGCCGAAGCCATTCTAACTATGGCTACACCTTC
CDR3 protein: CASSRSHSNYGYTF

J gene: TRBJ2-7
D gene: TRBD2
V gene: TRBV7-9
clone size: few
CDR3 DNA: TGTGCCAGCAGCTCCTTTAGCGGGAGGGCCGCCTACGAGCAGTACTTC
CDR3 protein: CASSSFSGRAAYEQYF

J gene: TRBJ1-3
D gene: .
V gene: TRBV5-6
clone size: .
CDR3 DNA: TGTGCCAGCAGCTTTTACCGCAGTACTGGAAACACCATATATTTT
CDR3 protein: CASSFYRSTGNTIYF

J gene: TRBJ2-7
D gene: .
V gene: TRBV15
clone size: few
CDR3 DNA: TGTGCCACCAGCAGGTCCCCTCTAGACGAGCAGTACTTC
CDR3 protein: CATSRSPLDEQYF

J gene: TRBJ2-1
D gene: TRBD2
V gene: TRBV28
clone size: .
CDR3 DNA: TGTGCCAGCAGTTTAACTAGCGGGAGGGCCATCAATGAGCAGTTCTTC
CDR3 protein: CASSLTSGRAINEQFF

J gene: TRBJ2-3
D gene: .
V gene: TRBV4-1
clone size: .
CDR3 DNA: TGCGCCAGCAGCCAAGGCGGGGATAGGGATACGCAGTATTTT
CDR3 protein: CASSQGGDRDTQYF

J gene: TRBJ2-7
D gene: TRBD1
V gene: TRBV4-2
clone size: .
CDR3 DNA: TGTGCCAGCAGCCAAGAGGCCAGGGGGCCCTACGAGCAGTACTTC
CDR3 protein: CASSQEARGPYEQYF

J gene: TRBJ2-7
D gene: .
V gene: TRBV15
clone size: .
CDR3 DNA: TGTGCCACCAGCAGATTTTTGAGGGTAGAGTCCTACGAGCAGTACTTC
CDR3 protein: CATSRFLRVESYEQYF

J gene: TRBJ1-3
D gene: .
V gene: TRBV20-1
clone size: few
CDR3 DNA: TGCAGTGGACGGTCCGGTAGTACCATATATTTT
CDR3 protein: CSGRSGSTIYF

J gene: TRBJ1-1
D gene: .
V gene: TRBV10-3
clone size: .
CDR3 DNA: TGTGCCATCAGTGATTGGCAGAACACTGAAGCTTTCTTT
CDR3 protein: CAISDWQNTEAFF

J gene: TRBJ2-3
D gene: .
V gene: TRBV7-6
clone size: .
CDR3 DNA: TGTGCCAGCAGCTTAGCAACCAGCGCGGGCACAGATACGCAGTATTTT
CDR3 protein: CASSLATSAGTDTQYF

J gene: TRBJ2-2
D gene: .
V gene: TRBV11-3
clone size: .
CDR3 DNA: TGTGCCAGCAGCGAGAACACCGGGGAGCTGTTTTTT
CDR3 protein: CASSENTGELFF

J gene: TRBJ2-5
D gene: .
V gene: TRBV27
clone size: once
CDR3 DNA: TGTGCCAGCAGTTCTACCGGGACCGCCCGGGAGACCCAGTACTTC
CDR3 protein: CASSSTGTARETQYF

J gene: TRBJ2-1
D gene: .
V gene: TRBV27
clone size: .
CDR3 DNA: TGTGCCAGCCTCCCCTCGCGGGATCGCTACAATGAGCAGTTCTTC
CDR3 protein: CASLPSRDRYNEQFF

J gene: TRBJ2-1
D gene: TRBD2
V gene: TRBV4-3
clone size: few
CDR3 DNA: TGCGCCAGCAGCAAATCGGGACTAGCTTTTGAGCAGTTCTTC
CDR3 protein: CASSKSGLAFEQFF

J gene: TRBJ2-7
D gene: .
V gene: TRBV2
clone size: .
CDR3 DNA: TGTGCCAGCAGTGCTATGGGGGTCCGCGAGCAGTACTTC
CDR3 protein: CASSAMGVREQYF

J gene: TRBJ2-5
D gene: .
V gene: TRBV7-9
clone size: .
CDR3 DNA: TGTGCCAGCAGCTTATGGCGTGAGACCCAGTACTTC
CDR3 protein: CASSLWRETQYF

J gene: TRBJ2-7
D gene: TRBD1
V gene: TRBV6-5
clone size: .
CDR3 DNA: TGTGCCAGCAGCCGATACGGGACAGGATCCTACGAGCAGTACTTC
CDR3 protein: CASSRYGTGSYEQYF

J gene: TRBJ2-5
D gene: TRBD1
V gene: TRBV14
clone size: .
CDR3 DNA: TGTGCCAGCAGCCAAACGACAGGGGAGCAAGAGACCCAGTACTTC
CDR3 protein: CASSQTTGEQETQYF

J gene: TRBJ1-4
D gene: .
V gene: TRBV15
clone size: once
CDR3 DNA: TGTGCCACCAGCAGGGACGGAAATGAAAAACTGTTTTTT
CDR3 protein: CATSRDGNEKLFF

J gene: TRBJ1-4
D gene: .
V gene: TRBV28
clone size: few
CDR3 DNA: TGTGCCAGCAGTGCAGGGGCGATGAAGGAAAAACTGTTTTTT
CDR3 protein: CASSAGAMKEKLFF

J gene: TRBJ2-2
D gene: TRBD1
V gene: TRBV7-3
clone size: .
CDR3 DNA: TGTGCCAGCAGCCGGACAGGGCGGTCGAACACCGGGGAGCTGTTTTTT
CDR3 protein: CASSRTGRSNTGELFF

J gene: TRBJ2-7
D gene: TRBD1
V gene: TRBV4-2
clone size: .
CDR3 DNA: TGTGCCAGCAGCCAAGGGGTGACAGGGGGGGTAGGGGCCCTCTACGAGCAGTACTTC
CDR3 protein: CASSQGVTGGVGALYEQYF

J gene: TRBJ2-3
D gene: TRBD2
V gene: TRBV2
clone size: few
CDR3 DNA: TGTGCCAGCACCGGGACTAGCGGGAGAGTTACGCAGTATTTT
CDR3 protein: CASTGTSGRVTQYF

J gene: TRBJ1-5
D gene: TRBD1
V gene: TRBV5-1
clone size: few
CDR3 DNA: TGCGCCAGCAGCGCGTATGGGACAGAGGGTCAGCCCCAGCATTTT
CDR3 protein: CASSAYGTEGQPQHF

J gene: TRBJ2-1
D gene: .
V gene: TRBV18
clone size: few
CDR3 DNA: TGTGCCAGCTCACCTCGGGAGTGGGGTGAGCAGTTCTTC
CDR3 protein: CASSPREWGEQFF

J gene: TRBJ2-7
D gene: TRBD2
V gene: TRBV28
clone size: few
CDR3 DNA: TGTGCCAGCAGTACTAGCGGAACGAGCTCCTACGAGCAGTACTTC
CDR3 protein: CASSTSGTSSYEQYF

J gene: TRBJ1-1
D gene: .
V gene: TRBV19
clone size: few
CDR3 DNA: TGTGCCAGTTCCTGGAGGGGAGTGACGAACACTGAAGCTTTCTTT
CDR3 protein: CASSWRGVTNTEAFF

J gene: TRBJ1-1
D gene: .
V gene: TRBV7-2
clone size: .
CDR3 DNA: TGTGCCAGCAGCCAGGGCGAGGACACTGAAGCTTTCTTT
CDR3 protein: CASSQGEDTEAFF

J gene: TRBJ2-1
D gene: .
V gene: TRBV27
clone size: .
CDR3 DNA: TGTGCCAGCAGCCTAGTGGGGGGTGTAAACAATGAGCAGTTCTTC
CDR3 protein: CASSLVGGVNNEQFF

J gene: TRBJ2-5
D gene: .
V gene: TRBV5-4
clone size: few
CDR3 DNA: TGTGCCAGCAGCTTGGAGACAGTCGCGGAAGAGACCCAGTACTTC
CDR3 protein: CASSLETVAEETQYF

J gene: TRBJ2-1
D gene: TRBD2
V gene: TRBV27
clone size: few
CDR3 DNA: TGTGCCAGCAGTTCTAGCGGGGCATCCTACAATGAGCAGTTCTTC
CDR3 protein: CASSSSGASYNEQFF

J gene: TRBJ2-2
D gene: .
V gene: TRBV15
clone size: .
CDR3 DNA: TGTGCCACCAGCAGAGATCCGGGGATAAGCACCGGGGAGCTGTTTTTT
CDR3 protein: CATSRDPGISTGELFF

J gene: TRBJ2-3
D gene: TRBD2
V gene: TRBV29-1
clone size: few
CDR3 DNA: TGCAGCGTTGATGCGGGGGTAGCGACAGATACGCAGTATTTT
CDR3 protein: CSVDAGVATDTQYF

J gene: TRBJ2-2
D gene: .
V gene: TRBV7-3
clone size: few
CDR3 DNA: TGTGCCAGCAGCCCTAGCTCCACCGGGGAGCTGTTTTTT
CDR3 protein: CASSPSSTGELFF

J gene: TRBJ1-2
D gene: .
V gene: TRBV28
clone size: .
CDR3 DNA: TGTGCCAGCAGTTCGGGCAGGGAAGGCTACACCTTC
CDR3 protein: CASSSGREGYTF

J gene: TRBJ2-1
D gene: .
V gene: TRBV4-3
clone size: many
CDR3 DNA: TGCGCCAGCAGCCTACCGAGGGGAAATGAGCAGTTCTTC
CDR3 protein: CASSLPRGNEQFF

J gene: TRBJ1-2
D gene: .
V gene: TRBV6-6
clone size: .
CDR3 DNA: TGTGCCAGCAGTCCGGGCCCCGATTTGGGACAATTC
CDR3 protein: CASSPGPDLGQF

J gene: TRBJ2-3
D gene: .
V gene: TRBV6-6
clone size: .
CDR3 DNA: TGTGCCAGCAGTTACGAGGGGGGAAGCACAGATACGCAGTATTTT
CDR3 protein: CASSYEGGSTDTQYF